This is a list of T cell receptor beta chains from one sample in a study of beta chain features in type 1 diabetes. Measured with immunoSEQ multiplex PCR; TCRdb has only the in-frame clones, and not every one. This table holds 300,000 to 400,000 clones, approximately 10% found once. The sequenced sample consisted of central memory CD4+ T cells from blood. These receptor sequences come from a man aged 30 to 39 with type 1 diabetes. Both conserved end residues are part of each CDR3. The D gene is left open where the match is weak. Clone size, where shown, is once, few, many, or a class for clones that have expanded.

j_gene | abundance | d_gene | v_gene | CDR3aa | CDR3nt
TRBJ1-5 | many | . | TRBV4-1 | CASSDQAGSRFQPQHF | TGCGCCAGCAGCGACCAAGCAGGGTCTAGATTCCAGCCCCAGCATTTT
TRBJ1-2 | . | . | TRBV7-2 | CASSLPQRRYGYTF | TGTGCCAGCAGCTTACCGCAGAGGAGATATGGCTACACCTTC
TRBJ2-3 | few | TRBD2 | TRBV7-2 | CASSRPRGGTDTQYF | TGTGCCAGCAGCCGACCCCGGGGGGGCACAGATACGCAGTATTTT
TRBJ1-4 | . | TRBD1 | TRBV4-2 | CASSQVNQGEEKLFF | TGTGCCAGCAGCCAAGTTAATCAGGGGGAGGAAAAACTGTTTTTT
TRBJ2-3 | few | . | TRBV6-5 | CASRRSSEGVDTQYF | TGTGCCAGCAGACGATCTAGCGAAGGGGTAGATACGCAGTATTTT
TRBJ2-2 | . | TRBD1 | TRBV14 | CASSQDPGTGISGELFF | TGTGCCAGCAGCCAAGACCCCGGGACAGGGATCTCCGGGGAGCTGTTTTTT
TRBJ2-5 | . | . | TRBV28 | CASRNQAVETQYF | TGTGCCAGCAGAAATCAGGCGGTAGAGACCCAGTACTTC
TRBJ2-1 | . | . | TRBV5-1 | CASSLALSYNEQFF | TGCGCCAGCAGCTTGGCACTCTCCTACAATGAGCAGTTCTTC
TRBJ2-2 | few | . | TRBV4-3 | CASSQEAGGTGELFF | TGCGCCAGCAGCCAAGAGGCCGGTGGCACCGGGGAGCTGTTTTTT
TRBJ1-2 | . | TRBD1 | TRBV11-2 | CASSPDRGRGYTF | TGTGCCAGCAGCCCGGACAGGGGTCGAGGCTACACCTTC
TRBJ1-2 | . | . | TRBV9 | CASSGATTRGSYTF | TGTGCCAGCAGCGGAGCGACCACCCGAGGCTCATACACCTTC
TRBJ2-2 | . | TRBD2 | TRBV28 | CASSFASGGHTGELFF | TGTGCCAGCAGTTTCGCTAGCGGGGGTCACACCGGGGAGCTGTTTTTT
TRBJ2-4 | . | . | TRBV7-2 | CASSPEGGLGRIQYF | TGTGCCAGCAGCCCAGAGGGGGGTTTGGGACGGATTCAGTACTTC
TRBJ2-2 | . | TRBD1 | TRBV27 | CASRPGQGNTGELFF | TGTGCCAGCAGACCAGGACAGGGGAACACCGGGGAGCTGTTTTTT
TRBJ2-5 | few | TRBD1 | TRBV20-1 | CSGDRQETQYF | TGCAGTGGGGACAGGCAAGAGACCCAGTACTTC
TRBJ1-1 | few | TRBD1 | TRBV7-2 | CASSLTPLGQGGTEAFF | TGTGCCAGCAGCTTAACCCCCCTCGGACAGGGCGGCACTGAAGCTTTCTTT
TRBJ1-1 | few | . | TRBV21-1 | CASSNVTVRRPGDTEAFF | TGTGCCAGCAGCAACGTAACCGTCCGCCGCCCGGGGGACACTGAAGCTTTCTTT
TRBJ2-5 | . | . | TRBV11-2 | CASSPRRAQETQYF | TGTGCCAGCAGCCCCCGGAGGGCTCAAGAGACCCAGTACTTC
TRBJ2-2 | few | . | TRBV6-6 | CASVDTGELFF | TGTGCCAGCGTGGACACCGGGGAGCTGTTTTTT
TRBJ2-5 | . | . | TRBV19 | CATLPSGAETQYF | TGTGCCACCCTACCTTCAGGGGCAGAGACCCAGTACTTC
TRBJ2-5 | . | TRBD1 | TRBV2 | CASSAGQGRETQYF | TGTGCCAGCAGTGCGGGACAGGGAAGGGAGACCCAGTACTTC